Below, 4 T cell receptor beta chains from the same sample are listed, as sequenced in a study of control samples from healthy donors and cancer patients. Libraries were prepared by immunoSEQ multiplex PCR; TCRdb keeps only in-frame clonotypes and omits some of them. The sample has 130,000 or so clones, approximately 90% seen once. Material for sequencing was blood. All receptors come from a man aged 45-65 years in good health.

The gene calls are TRBV5-6 and TRBJ1-2; possible D gene TRBD1, 6 bases. This CDR3 region has 14 residues. Trimming stripped 2 bases from V and 5 bases from J, with 13 bases between. Germline V gene lookup returns CDR1 SGHDT and CDR2 YYEEEE. CDR3 coding DNA: TGTGCCAGCAGCTTCGGGGGCCAGGGGTATGGCTACACCTTC. This codes for CASSFGGQGYGYTF.

The chain couples TRBV6-5 to TRBJ1-1; no firm D call. Per germline, CDR1 MNHEY and CDR2 SVGAGI. The V gene lost 7 bases and the J gene lost 0 bases, with 9 bases spanning the gap. This CDR3 is built from 13 residues. This CDR3 reads CASTRTMNTEAFF. In DNA, the CDR3 is TGTGCCAGCACCAGAACGATGAACACTGAAGCTTTCTTT.

V is TRBV23-1 and J is TRBJ1-6; no definite D call. TRBV23-1 counts as an open reading frame of uncertain function. V was trimmed by 2 bases and J by 0 bases, leaving 11 bases between them. CDR3 length: 17 amino acids. The CDR3 DNA is TGCGCCAGCAGTCAAGGACCCACGAGCTCCTATAATTCACCCCTCCACTTT. Its translation is CASSQGPTSSYNSPLHF.

The V call is TRBV18, the J call TRBJ2-7; 9 positions agree with TRBD1. Germline V gene lookup returns CDR1 KGHSH and CDR2 LQKENI. Losses at the gene ends were 2 bases for V and 0 bases for J; bases not matched to a gene: 11. The CDR3 spans 18 residues. The CDR3 is CASSPFETGGKHSYEQYF. The CDR3 bases are TGTGCCAGCTCACCATTTGAGACAGGGGGTAAACACTCCTACGAGCAGTACTTC. The full variable domain, rest sourced from reference TRBV18 and TRBJ2-7, is NAGVMQNPRHLVRRRGQEARLRCSPMKGHSHVYWYRQLPEEGLKFMVYLQKENIIDESGMPKERFSAEFPKEGPSILRIQQVVRGDSAAYFCASSPFETGGKHSYEQYFGPGTRLTVT.